Sequencing of this TCR beta chain was carried out in a study of neurological immune-mediated disorders. cDNA synthesis was performed by 5'RACE with 10-nucleotide random UMIs. In every sequencing run, more than 200 million TCR-beta sequences were generated from 15-18 subjects. TCRdb processed the 5' RACE reads anew with MiXCR; each CDR3 protein has one entry. Of under 90,000 distinct CDR3 sequences in the sample, 10% are singletons; the top ten hold around 1.8%. Study results and caveats: Patients with HTLV-1-associated myelopathy showed the most TCR clonal expansion. Those with multiple sclerosis showed the least, falling below healthy controls.

Unsorted libraries were generated from 2 million PBMCs. These cells had been stored in RNAlater at -80 C. The trim removed 4 bases at V and 0 bases at J, leaving 15 bases unmatched. The germline gives CDR1 SGHDT, CDR2 YYEEEE. The CDR3 extends over 18 amino acids. This clonotype was counted at least ten times. Antigen unknown. Sequenced input: PBMCs. This TCR came from a man in his forties or fifties in good health. This chain links TRBV5-6 with TRBJ1-2, with 7 bases identical to TRBD1. The CDR3 nucleotides are TGTGCCAGCAGCAAAGCCGGGACAGCTCCGTTAGCTAACTATGGCTACACCTTC. It encodes CASSKAGTAPLANYGYTF. Based on the CDR3 plus reference TRBV5-6 and TRBJ1-2, the full variable domain is DAGVTQSPTHLIKTRGQQVTLRCSPKSGHDTVSWYQQALGQGPQFIFQYYEEEERQRGNFPDRFSGHQFPNYSSELNVNALLLGDSALYLCASSKAGTAPLANYGYTFGSGTRLTVV.